This paragraph covers one T cell receptor (beta chain) sequence. CDR3 length: 14 residues. Trimming stripped 3 bases from V and 3 bases from J, with 11 bases between. In germline, CDR1 is KGHSH, CDR2 LQKENI. Per the authors' pipeline: The authors estimated nucleated cell counts from reference gene primer amplification. Libraries were prepared by immunoSEQ multiplex PCR; TCRdb keeps only in-frame clonotypes and omits some of them. V and J calls and clone size are as listed in that table; D and trimming were resolved from the DNA. Of around 97,000 clones detected, 89% appear once; the ten largest clones hold roughly 3.6%. This sample is part of a study of blood T cell repertoires in COVID-19. Study-level background: Both acute and convalescent COVID-19 samples were obtained from the United States, Italy and Spain.

The chain links TRBV18 to TRBJ1-2; tentative D call: TRBD1 (6 bases). The sample comprised peripheral blood. This clonotype was sampled from a woman aged 55-75 years with acute or convalescent COVID-19. CDR3 amino acids: CASSPSQGDYGYTF. CDR3 sequence (DNA): TGTGCCAGCTCACCCTCACAGGGTGACTATGGCTACACCTTC.